A single sample gave rise to the 3 T cell receptor beta chains below, sequenced in a study of shared clonotypes between healthy human individuals. The method was immunoSEQ multiplex PCR; TCRdb's version includes in-frame clones alone and lacks a portion of them. The data show about 1 million clones, about 75% seen once. What was sequenced was memory CD4+ T cells sorted from blood. The subset here: CD45RA-negative fraction. These receptors were obtained from a man younger than 35 in good health.

V and J are TRBV30 and TRBJ1-1, with 9 bases lining up with TRBD1. The CDR3 is made up of 13 amino acids. V dropped 3 bases and J dropped 4; count of bases not matched to a gene: 3. CDR1 and CDR2 (germline): GTSNPN, SVGIG (reference sequence). The CDR3 sequence: CAWRGQGGTEAFF. The CDR3 nucleotides read TGTGCCTGGAGGGGACAGGGAGGCACTGAAGCTTTCTTT. The complete variable domain, with remaining parts taken from reference TRBV30 and TRBJ1-1, reads SQTIHQWPATLVQPVGSPLSLECTVEGTSNPNLYWYRQAAGRGLQLLFYSVGIGQISSEVPQNLSASRPQDRQFILSSKKLLLSDSGFYLCAWRGQGGTEAFFGQGTRLTVV.

This clone was picked up a small number of times. The V call is TRBV4-3, the J call TRBJ2-7; D unclear. V lost 3 bases, J lost 1 base, and 13 bases lay in between. CDR1 LGHNA and CDR2 YSLEER come from the germline V gene. The CDR3 sequence is 15 residues long. This chain's CDR3 is CASSQGTSNSYEQYF. The CDR3, as DNA: TGCGCCAGCAGCCAGGGAACATCCAATTCCTACGAGCAGTACTTC.

The V gene is TRBV6-1, the J gene TRBJ2-3; 9 bases match TRBD1. This CDR3 spans 13 amino acids. The V gene end was trimmed by 7 bases and the J gene end by 5 bases; junction bases not matched to a gene: 4. Looked up from germline, CDR1 is MNHNS and CDR2 is SASEGT. The DNA for the CDR3 is TGTGCCAGCAACAACAGGGGGCAAGATACGCAGTATTTT. Translation: CASNNRGQDTQYF.